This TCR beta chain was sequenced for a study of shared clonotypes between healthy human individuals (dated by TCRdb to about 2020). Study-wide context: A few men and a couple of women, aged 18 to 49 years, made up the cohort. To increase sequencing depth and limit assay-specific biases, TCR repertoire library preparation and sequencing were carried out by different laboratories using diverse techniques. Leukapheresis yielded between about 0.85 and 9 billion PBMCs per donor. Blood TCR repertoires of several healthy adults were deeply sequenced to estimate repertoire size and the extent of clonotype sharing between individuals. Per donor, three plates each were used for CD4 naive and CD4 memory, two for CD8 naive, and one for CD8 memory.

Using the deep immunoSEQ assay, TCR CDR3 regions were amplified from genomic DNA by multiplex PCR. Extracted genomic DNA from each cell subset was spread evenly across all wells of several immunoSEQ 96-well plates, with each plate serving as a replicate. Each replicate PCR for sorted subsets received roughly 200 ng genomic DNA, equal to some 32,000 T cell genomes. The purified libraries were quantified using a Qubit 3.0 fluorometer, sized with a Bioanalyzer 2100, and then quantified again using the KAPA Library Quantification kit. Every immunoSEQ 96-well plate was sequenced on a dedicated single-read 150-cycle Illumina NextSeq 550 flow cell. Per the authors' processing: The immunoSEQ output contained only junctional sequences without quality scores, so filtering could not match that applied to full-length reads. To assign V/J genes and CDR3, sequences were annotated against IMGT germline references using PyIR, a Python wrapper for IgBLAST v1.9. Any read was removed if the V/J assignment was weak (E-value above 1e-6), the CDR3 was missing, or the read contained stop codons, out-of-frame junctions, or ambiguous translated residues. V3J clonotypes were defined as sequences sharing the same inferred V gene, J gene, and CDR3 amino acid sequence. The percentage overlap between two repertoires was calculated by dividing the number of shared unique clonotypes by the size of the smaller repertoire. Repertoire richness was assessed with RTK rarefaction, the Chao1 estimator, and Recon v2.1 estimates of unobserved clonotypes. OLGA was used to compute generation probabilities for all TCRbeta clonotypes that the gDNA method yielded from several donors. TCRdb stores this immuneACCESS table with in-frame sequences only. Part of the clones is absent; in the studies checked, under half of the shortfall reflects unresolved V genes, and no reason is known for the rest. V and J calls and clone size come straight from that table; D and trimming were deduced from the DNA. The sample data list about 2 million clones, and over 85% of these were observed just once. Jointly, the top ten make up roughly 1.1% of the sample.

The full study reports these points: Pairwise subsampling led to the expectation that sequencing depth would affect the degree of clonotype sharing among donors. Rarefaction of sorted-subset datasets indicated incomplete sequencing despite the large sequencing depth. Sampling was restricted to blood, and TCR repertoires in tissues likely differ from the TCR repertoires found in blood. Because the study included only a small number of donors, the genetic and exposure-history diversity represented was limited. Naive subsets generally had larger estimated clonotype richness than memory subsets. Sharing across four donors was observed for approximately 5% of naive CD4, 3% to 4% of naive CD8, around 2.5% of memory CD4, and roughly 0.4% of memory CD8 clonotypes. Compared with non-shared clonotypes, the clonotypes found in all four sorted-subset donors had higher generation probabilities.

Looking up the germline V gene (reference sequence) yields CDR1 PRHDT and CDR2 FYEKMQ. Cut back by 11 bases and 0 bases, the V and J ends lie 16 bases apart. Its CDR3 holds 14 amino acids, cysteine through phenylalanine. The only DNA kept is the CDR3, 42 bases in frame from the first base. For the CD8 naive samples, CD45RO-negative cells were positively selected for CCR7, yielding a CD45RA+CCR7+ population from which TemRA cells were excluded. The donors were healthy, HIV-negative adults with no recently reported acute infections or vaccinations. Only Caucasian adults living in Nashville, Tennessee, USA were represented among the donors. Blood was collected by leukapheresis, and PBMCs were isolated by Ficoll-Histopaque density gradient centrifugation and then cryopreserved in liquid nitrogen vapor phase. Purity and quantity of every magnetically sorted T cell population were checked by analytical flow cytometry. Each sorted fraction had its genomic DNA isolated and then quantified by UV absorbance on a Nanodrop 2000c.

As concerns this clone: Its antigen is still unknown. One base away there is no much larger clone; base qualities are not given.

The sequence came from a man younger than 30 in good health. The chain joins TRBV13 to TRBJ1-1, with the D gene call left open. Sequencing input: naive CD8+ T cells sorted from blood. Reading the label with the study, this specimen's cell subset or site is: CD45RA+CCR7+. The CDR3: CAGSYLSMNTEAFF. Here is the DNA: TGTGCCGGATCCTATCTGTCGATGAACACTGAAGCTTTCTTT.